These 32 T cell receptor beta chains were sequenced from one sample in a study of blood T cells in healthy people across ages. Then a second PCR, running about 6 to 11 cycles, was carried out with a sample-barcoded 5' primer and a J-beta primer mix. TCRdb reanalysed the 5' RACE reads using MiXCR and keeps one entry per CDR3 protein. This sample has approximately 2,000,000 distinct CDR3 sequences, with about two fifths found just once. Sequencing was done on a sample of blood. These receptors came from a human donor in good health.

This clonotype was detected only a few times. The chain couples TRBV29-1 to TRBJ1-2, with a weak D call TRBD1 (5 bases). The CDR3 consists of 16 residues. Germline values: CDR1 SQVTM, CDR2 ANQGSEA. V lost 1 base to trimming and J lost 3 bases, with 18 bases between them. The CDR3 DNA is TGCAGCGTTGAAGCCCCTCTAGGGGCCACTTACTATGGCTACACCTTC. Protein product: CSVEAPLGATYYGYTF.

J is TRBJ1-1 and V is TRBV5-1; no firm D call. This CDR3 is built from 13 residues. Germline CDR1 SGHRS, CDR2 YFSETQ. V dropped 6 bases and J dropped 0 bases, with 9 bases sitting between them. CDR3 loop: CASTLNMNTEAFF. Written as DNA, the CDR3 is TGCGCCAGCACCCTCAACATGAACACTGAAGCTTTCTTT.

The J gene is TRBJ2-7, the V gene TRBV4-1, with D perhaps TRBD1 or TRBD2 (5 bases each). Germline-derived CDR1 and CDR2 are MGHRA and YSYEKL. With 3 bases removed from V and 4 bases from J, the gap between germline ends came to 16 bases. The CDR3 totals 15 residues. The CDR3 DNA reads TGCGCCAGCAGCCAGGAGAGGGGTGCCCATTACGAGCAGTACTTC. This sequence encodes CASSQERGAHYEQYF.

As for this clonotype: The junction shows a germline mismatch at one end, possibly a read error. V is TRBV7-6 and J is TRBJ2-1, with a tentative D call TRBD1 (5 bases). The CDR3 length is 15 residues. Germline V gene lookup returns CDR1 SGHVS and CDR2 FNYEAQ. The CDR3 region is CAGSQPVGVLNEQFF. CDR3 coding DNA: TGTGCCGGCAGCCAACCCGTAGGGGTATTGAATGAGCAGTTCTTC.

This clonotype was observed at least ten times. The chain employs TRBV6-2 or TRBV6-3 and TRBJ2-1, with D possibly matching TRBD2 (5 bases). The V end was cut by 3 bases, the J end by 13 bases, with 13 bases between. The germline gives CDR1 MNHEY, CDR2 SVGEGT. The CDR3 covers 12 residues. The CDR3 DNA reads as TGTGCCAGCAGTTATGGGGTGAGGGAACAGTTCTTC. Its protein is CASSYGVREQFF.

This chain uses TRBV6-2 or TRBV6-3 with TRBJ1-1; tentative D call: TRBD1 (5 bases). The ends were cut back, 6 bases at V and 6 bases at J, with 14 bases in the middle. The CDR3 extends over 13 amino acids. Per germline, CDR1 MNHEY and CDR2 SVGEGT. The DNA of the CDR3 is TGTGCCAGCAGCTACCAGGGAACCCCTGAAGCTTTCTTT. Amino acids: CASSYQGTPEAFF.

This clonotype was found a few times. The gene calls are TRBV12-3 or TRBV12-4 and TRBJ1-5; no clear D gene. V lost 1 base and J lost 10, with 14 bases in between. CDR3 length: 14 amino acids. DNA of the CDR3: TGTGCCAGCAGTTTAGACGGCAGCGCCTCTCCCCAGCATTTT. Protein sequence: CASSLDGSASPQHF.

The chain carries TRBV28 and TRBJ2-7, with no clear D. Trimming pared 6 bases from V and 3 bases from J, leaving 9 bases between. The CDR3 sequence is 12 residues long. CDR1 MDHEN and CDR2 SYDVKM come from the germline V gene. CDR3 loop: CASSTNLYEQYF. CDR3 DNA: TGTGCCAGCAGCACCAACCTCTACGAGCAGTACTTC.

The gene calls are TRBV7-2 and TRBJ2-3, with 10 positions matching TRBD2. V was pared by 2 bases and J by 0 bases, with 11 bases of the junction left unmatched. The germline V gene has CDR1 SGHTA and CDR2 FQGNSA. This CDR3 is 19 amino acids long. In nucleotides, the CDR3 is TGTGCCAGCAGCTTACTCACCCAGCGGGGGGGCGGAAGCACAGATACGCAGTATTTT. This sequence encodes CASSLLTQRGGGSTDTQYF. The entire variable domain, with the rest obtained from reference TRBV7-2 and TRBJ2-3, is as follows: GAGVSQSPSNKVTEKGKDVELRCDPISGHTALYWYRQSLGQGLEFLIYFQGNSAPDKSGLPSDRFSAERTGGSVSTLTIQRTQQEDSAVYLCASSLLTQRGGGSTDTQYFGPGTRLTVL.

This clonotype occurred a few times. The J gene is TRBJ2-1, the V gene TRBV7-9; 10 bases match TRBD1. Looked up from germline, CDR1 is SEHNR and CDR2 is FQNEAQ (reference sequence). V lost 5 bases and J lost 5; bases outside the gene matches: 12. The CDR3 contains 17 residues. The CDR3 bases are TGTGCCAGCAGCCCCCTGGGACAGGGGAGGGAGGACAATGAGCAGTTCTTC. Its protein is CASSPLGQGREDNEQFF. Full variable domain (rest looked up from reference TRBV7-9 and TRBJ2-1): DTGVSQNPRHKITKRGQNVTFRCDPISEHNRLYWYRQTLGQGPEFLTYFQNEAQLEKSRLLSDRFSAERPKGSFSTLEIQRTEQGDSAMYLCASSPLGQGREDNEQFFGPGTRLTVL.

The J gene is TRBJ1-1, the V gene TRBV7-9; D is unresolved. Germline-derived CDR1 and CDR2 are SEHNR and FQNEAQ (reference sequence). This CDR3 is built from 14 residues. The V end was cut by 4 bases, the J end by 0 bases, with 9 bases between. CDR3 nucleotides: TGTGCCAGCAGCTCAGGCAACGTGAACACTGAAGCTTTCTTT. The encoded protein is CASSSGNVNTEAFF.

This clonotype was recorded many times. The chain links TRBV27 to TRBJ1-6; D is unresolved. The length of the CDR3 is 19 residues. CDR1 is MNHEY, CDR2 SMNVEV, per germline (reference sequence). Trimming pared 6 bases from V and 3 bases from J, leaving 24 bases between. This CDR3 is CASRLGRLRSLHYNSPLHF. The DNA for the CDR3 is TGTGCCAGCAGACTCGGACGTCTGAGGTCTCTCCACTATAATTCACCCCTCCACTTT.

V usage is TRBV5-5 and J usage is TRBJ1-2; D call uncertain. Per the germline V gene, CDR1 is SGHKS and CDR2 is YYEKEE (reference sequence). V was clipped by 3 bases and J by 7 bases, with 16 bases between them. The CDR3 is 14 residues long. This chain's CDR3 is CASSWNSNQVGYTF. The CDR3 region has the DNA TGTGCCAGCAGCTGGAACAGTAATCAGGTTGGCTACACCTTC.

This clonotype has only a few counts. The chain is built from TRBV7-2 and TRBJ1-2, with D possibly matching TRBD1 (6 bases). The CDR3 is 13 amino acids. Trimming left V 11 bases short and J 0 bases short, with 13 bases between. CDR1 SGHTA and CDR2 FQGNSA come from the germline V gene. DNA for the CDR3: TGTGCCTGCGGGGGGGCGGCTAACTATGGCTACACCTTC. It specifies CACGGAANYGYTF.

This clonotype was picked up a small number of times. This chain uses TRBV20-1 with TRBJ2-5; 8 bases match TRBD1. The J segment lost 5 bases and the V segment lost 4 bases, leaving 6 bases of the junction unmatched. The CDR3 loop spans 13 amino acids. Germline-derived CDR1 and CDR2 are DFQATT and SNEGSKA (reference sequence). The CDR3 region has the DNA TGCAGTGCTACCGACAGGGGTGGGGAGACCCAGTACTTC. This codes for CSATDRGGETQYF.

This clonotype was detected once. The V call is TRBV29-1, the J call TRBJ1-2; the match to TRBD1 covers 7 bases. Germline CDR1 reads SQVTM; CDR2 reads ANQGSEA. The J segment lost 11 bases and the V segment lost 7 bases, leaving 10 bases of the junction unmatched. The CDR3 is made up of 11 amino acids. Here the CDR3 reads CSGATGPKYTF. As DNA, the CDR3 is TGCAGCGGCGCGACAGGGCCCAAATACACCTTC.

V is TRBV29-1 and J is TRBJ2-3; a possible D gene is TRBD1 (5 bases). Per the germline V gene, CDR1 is SQVTM and CDR2 is ANQGSEA. CDR3 length: 12 amino acids. V gave up 5 bases and J gave up 6 bases, with 12 bases separating them. The CDR3 reads CSVRTGWDTQYF. CDR3 nucleotide sequence: TGCAGCGTTCGTACAGGCTGGGATACGCAGTATTTT.

For this clonotype: A junction end diverges from the germline sequence, so it may reflect a read error. The rearrangement links TRBV29-1 to TRBJ1-2; TRBD1 might be the D (5 bases). There are 13 residues in the CDR3. Germline V lookup: CDR1 SQVTM, CDR2 ANQGSEA. CDR3 DNA: TGCAGCGTGGCCGGGACTGCTAAGTATGGCTACACCTTC. It is translated as CSVAGTAKYGYTF.

This clonotype was picked up a small number of times. This chain links TRBV20-1 with TRBJ2-5; D may be TRBD1 (5 bases). The DNA end is more similar to TRBJ2-7, so the J call may be wrong. The CDR3 runs 11 residues. Germline V gene sequence: CDR1 DFQATT, CDR2 SNEGSKA (reference sequence). Here the CDR3 reads CSADQGYEQYF. The CDR3 nucleotides are TGCAGTGCTGATCAGGGATACGAGCAGTACTTC.

The chain combines TRBV12-3 or TRBV12-4 with TRBJ2-7, with D unclear. This CDR3 spans 15 amino acids. The V end was cut by 3 bases, the J end by 3 bases, with 15 bases between. The CDR3 is CASSFGITGHYEQYF. CDR3 in DNA: TGTGCCAGCAGTTTTGGGATTACTGGGCACTACGAGCAGTACTTC.

This clonotype was counted a few times. The V call is TRBV9, the J call TRBJ1-4, with D hard to call. The CDR3 length is 15 residues. V was pared by 3 bases and J by 5 bases, with 14 bases between. Germline-derived CDR1 and CDR2 are SGDLS and YYNGEE. The CDR3 protein is CASSATPTRNEKLFF. CDR3 coding DNA: TGTGCCAGCAGCGCTACACCTACCAGGAATGAAAAACTGTTTTTT.

The chain recombines TRBV2 with TRBJ2-1; weak D call: TRBD2 (6 bases). V was pared by 2 bases and J by 7 bases, with 18 bases between. CDR3 length equals 16 residues. Germline loops: CDR1 SNHLY, CDR2 FYNNEI. CDR3 DNA: TGTGCCAGCAGTGAACCCTCTAGCGCCCTAAGGAATGAGCAGTTCTTC. This encodes CASSEPSSALRNEQFF.

A few counts support this clonotype. The rearrangement links TRBV7-9 to TRBJ2-1; 8 bases align to TRBD1. J lost 7 bases, V lost 4 bases, and 9 bases had no gene match. Germline-derived CDR1 and CDR2 are SEHNR and FQNEAQ (reference sequence). CDR3 size: 15 residues. CDR3 DNA: TGTGCCAGCAGCTCTGCCTGGACAGGGACGAATGAGCAGTTCTTC. This sequence encodes CASSSAWTGTNEQFF.

Only a few counts were recorded for this clonotype. The V gene is TRBV13, the J gene TRBJ2-3, with D possibly matching TRBD2 (6 bases). Between the trimmed V and J ends, which lost 8 bases and 3 bases, there was a span of 9 bases. CDR3 size: 12 residues. Germline values: CDR1 PRHDT, CDR2 FYEKMQ (reference sequence). CDR3 nucleotides: TGTGCCAGCGGGGAGGAGACAGATACGCAGTATTTT. Protein: CASGEETDTQYF.

Note on this clonotype: The junction and the germline gene differ at one end; a read error may be behind it. The CDR3 is CAGSFLTGVPGANVLTF. CDR3 bases: TGTGCCGGCAGTTTTCTCACAGGGGTCCCTGGGGCCAACGTCCTGACTTTC. This chain links TRBV7-8 with TRBJ2-6; 7 bases fit TRBD1. This CDR3 is 17 amino acids long. Germline CDR1 is SGHVS and CDR2 is FQNEAQ.

The rearrangement uses TRBV27 and TRBJ2-1; no reliable D call. From germline, CDR1 is MNHEY and CDR2 SMNVEV (reference sequence). The CDR3 consists of 15 residues. Trimming took off 2 bases at V and 3 bases at J, with 11 bases between the two ends. Written as DNA, the CDR3 is TGTGCCAGCAGTTTAGACCACCCAATCTACAATGAGCAGTTCTTC. It translates to CASSLDHPIYNEQFF.

In this sample, this clonotype turned up a few times. This sequence joins TRBV18 and TRBJ1-2; the D is unclear. The germline V gene has CDR1 KGHSH and CDR2 LQKENI. V lost 6 bases and J lost 5, with 22 bases in between. CDR3 length: 16 amino acids. The CDR3 DNA is TGTGCCAGCTCGCCCCGTGGTCCAGGCGCGGAGTATGGCTACACCTTC. It encodes CASSPRGPGAEYGYTF.

The V and J genes are TRBV6-5 and TRBJ1-1, with TRBD1 matching over 8 bases. Germline-derived CDR1 and CDR2 are MNHEY and SVGAGI. The CDR3 has 15 amino acids. Trimming removed 4 bases from V and 1 base from J; junction bases left unmatched: 5. The DNA of the CDR3 is TGTGCCAGCAGTTTAAGGACAGGGCGGAACACTGAAGCTTTCTTT. It specifies CASSLRTGRNTEAFF.

As for this clonotype: It may be a read error: a sequence one base away is much more abundant. The J gene is TRBJ1-1, the V gene TRBV7-2; D not resolved. The V gene lost 1 base and the J gene lost 3 bases, with 6 bases spanning the gap. Germline assignment: CDR1 SGHTA and CDR2 FQGNSA. This CDR3 has 13 residues. CDR3 amino acids: CASSLGKDTEAFF. The CDR3 DNA follows: TGTGCCAGCAGCTTAGGGAAGGACACTGAAGCTTTCTTT.

V is TRBV10-3 and J is TRBJ2-1; no firm D call. CDR3 size: 15 residues. Germline V gene data show CDR1 as ENHRY and CDR2 as SYGVKD. The V end was cut by 0 bases, the J end by 2 bases, with 8 bases between. CDR3 region: CAISESDGAYNEQFF. The CDR3 DNA sequence: TGTGCCATCAGTGAGTCGGATGGGGCCTACAATGAGCAGTTCTTC.

This clonotype showed up just a few times. The CDR3 reads CASSLGDVDYGYTF. As DNA, the CDR3 is TGTGCCAGCTCCCTAGGGGATGTGGACTATGGCTACACCTTC. The chain has TRBV9 and TRBJ1-2, with D perhaps TRBD1 (5 bases). CDR3 length equals 14 residues. Trimming cost V 7 bases and J 3 bases, with 16 bases left between them. Per the germline V gene, CDR1 is SGDLS and CDR2 is YYNGEE.

In its sample, this clonotype was seen a few times. V and J are TRBV20-1 and TRBJ1-5, with a tentative D call TRBD1 (5 bases). Germline CDR1 and CDR2: DFQATT and SNEGSKA (reference sequence). There are 13 residues in the CDR3. Trimming pared 1 base from V and 6 bases from J, leaving 10 bases between. The CDR3 region is CSARVAGPQPQHF. Here the CDR3 DNA reads TGCAGTGCTAGAGTGGCGGGGCCTCAGCCCCAGCATTTT.